This T cell receptor beta chain came from a study of T cell repertoires in cytomegalovirus infection. Study-level information: CMV infection plus the matching HLA type was flagged by public TCR beta signatures.

One entry per CDR3 protein, called by TCRdb with MiXCR from the reads. Of 450,000 to 650,000 distinct CDR3 sequences listed, around 27% are singletons. Per the germline V gene, CDR1 is SNHLY and CDR2 is FYNNEI. The CDR3 totals 11 residues. V lost 6 bases, J lost 4 bases, and 6 bases lay in between. This TCR was recovered from a human donor in good health (CMV status not recorded). Some clones in this sample may be carry-over from other donors' samples. J is TRBJ2-5 and V is TRBV2; the D is unclear. Sequencing was carried out using PBMCs. The CDR3 coding sequence is TGTGCCAGCAGGAGTGTAGAGACCCAGTACTTC. Its translation: CASRSVETQYF.